This is a list of T cell receptor beta chains from one sample in a study of control samples from healthy donors and cancer patients. Libraries were prepared by immunoSEQ multiplex PCR; TCRdb keeps only in-frame clonotypes and omits some of them. The repertoire holds around 30,000 clones, 80% to 95% seen once, with approximately 1.7% in the top ten. The specimen was PBMCs. All receptors derive from a man aged 35 to 55 with colorectal cancer. CDR3s include the opening cysteine and the closing phenylalanine or tryptophan. Clone size is given for some rows only: seen once, a few or many times, or a class if the clone is expanded.

v_gene	abundance	j_gene	CDR3aa
TRBV7-9	NA	TRBJ2-7	CASSSTFRGALYEQYF
TRBV10-3	NA	TRBJ2-7	CAISESRGYEQYF
TRBV18	NA	TRBJ1-6	CASSPGLYNSPLHF
TRBV27	NA	TRBJ1-2	CASSPRTGINYGYTF
TRBV6-2/TRBV6-3	NA	TRBJ1-1	CASSYPLGGGTEAFF
TRBV3-1/TRBV3-2	NA	TRBJ2-7	CASSQAGLQYEQYF
TRBV5-1	NA	TRBJ1-4	CASSLQPTNEKLFF
TRBV5-1	NA	TRBJ1-2	CASSYQDNYGYTF
TRBV7-2	NA	TRBJ1-6	CASSFTGLDNSPLHF
TRBV6-2/TRBV6-3	NA	TRBJ1-1	CASSPPQNTEAFF
TRBV3-1/TRBV3-2	NA	TRBJ2-3	CASSSLGGSTDTQYF
TRBV2	NA	TRBJ2-1	CASNGLAGGEQFF
TRBV18	NA	TRBJ2-1	CASSPPTGVSSYNEQFF
TRBV6-2/TRBV6-3	once	TRBJ2-1	CASSSNRDLYYNEQFF
TRBV15	NA	TRBJ2-5	CATSRDLVGQETQYF
TRBV25-1	NA	TRBJ1-1	CASSETVNTEAFF
TRBV7-3	NA	TRBJ2-2	CASSLGPSSGELFF
TRBV9	once	TRBJ2-5	CASSVVETGRGETQYF
TRBV4-1	NA	TRBJ1-3	CASSQERIQTGNTIYF
TRBV6-1	NA	TRBJ1-2	CASSEPGGSLMGGYTF
TRBV3-1/TRBV3-2	few	TRBJ1-4	CASSQDLGGTREKLFF
TRBV5-1	NA	TRBJ1-1	CASSTPGLEAFF
TRBV7-7	NA	TRBJ2-1	CASSAIGGGGLSEQFF
TRBV12-3/TRBV12-4	NA	TRBJ2-7	CASSFGGSYEQYF
TRBV5-1	NA	TRBJ2-5	CASSAGQGKETQYF
TRBV30	NA	TRBJ2-5	CAWSHSGRYREETQYF
TRBV7-9	NA	TRBJ2-1	CASSFHYSSYNEQFF